The present TCR beta chain was sequenced within a study of blood T cell repertoires in COVID-19. Across the study: Italy, Spain and the United States were the sources of the convalescent and acute COVID-19 samples. T cells, B-cell-depleted T cells, or PBMCs provided the cDNA or gDNA that served as material.

Germline V gives CDR1 LGHNA, CDR2 YSLEER. Trimming cost V 2 bases and J 5 bases, with 10 bases left between them. CDR3 length: 14 amino acids. Per the study methods: Amplifying reference gene primers gave estimates of nucleated cell counts. Profiled with immunoSEQ multiplex PCR; TCRdb holds only in-frame clones, not every one. V and J calls and clone size follow that table, whereas D and trimming were derived from the DNA. Among around 370,000 clones listed, around 86% were seen once. Patients at the Seattle site were enrolled during active infection and followed longitudinally. Source material: peripheral blood. The TCR comes from a woman between 50 and 59 years old with COVID-19, enrolled during active disease. The chain couples TRBV4-3 to TRBJ2-1; TRBD2 might be the D (5 bases). CDR3 protein: CASSQPGFNNEQFF. For the CDR3, the DNA is TGCGCCAGCAGCCAACCGGGGTTTAACAATGAGCAGTTCTTC.